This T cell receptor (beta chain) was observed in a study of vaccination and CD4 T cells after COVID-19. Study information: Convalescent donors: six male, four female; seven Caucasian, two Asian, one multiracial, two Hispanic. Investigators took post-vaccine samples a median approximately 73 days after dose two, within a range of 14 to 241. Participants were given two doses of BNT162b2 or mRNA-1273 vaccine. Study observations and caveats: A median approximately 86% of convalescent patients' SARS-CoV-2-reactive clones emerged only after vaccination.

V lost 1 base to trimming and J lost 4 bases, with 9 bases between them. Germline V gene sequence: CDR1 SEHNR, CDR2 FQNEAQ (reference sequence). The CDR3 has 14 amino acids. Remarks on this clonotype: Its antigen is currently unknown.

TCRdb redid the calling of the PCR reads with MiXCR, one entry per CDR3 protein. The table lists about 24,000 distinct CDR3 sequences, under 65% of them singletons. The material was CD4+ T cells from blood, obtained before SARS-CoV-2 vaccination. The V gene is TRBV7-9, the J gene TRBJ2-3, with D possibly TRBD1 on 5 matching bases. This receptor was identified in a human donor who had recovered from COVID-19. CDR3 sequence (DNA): TGTGCCAGCAGCTTAGGGGGCCTCGCAGATACGCAGTATTTT. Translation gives CASSLGGLADTQYF.